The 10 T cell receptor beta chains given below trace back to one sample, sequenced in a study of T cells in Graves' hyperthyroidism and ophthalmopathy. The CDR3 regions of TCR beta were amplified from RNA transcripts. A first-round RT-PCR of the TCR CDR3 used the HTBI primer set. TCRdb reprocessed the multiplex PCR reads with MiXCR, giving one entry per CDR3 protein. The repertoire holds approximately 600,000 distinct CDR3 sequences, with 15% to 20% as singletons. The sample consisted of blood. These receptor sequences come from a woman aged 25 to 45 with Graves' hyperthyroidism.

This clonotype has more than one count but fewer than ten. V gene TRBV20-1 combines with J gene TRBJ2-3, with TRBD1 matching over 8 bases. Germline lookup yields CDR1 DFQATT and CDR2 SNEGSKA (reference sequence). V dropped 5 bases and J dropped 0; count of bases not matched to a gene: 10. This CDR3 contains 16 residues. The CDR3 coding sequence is TGCAGTGCTCGACCACGGACAGGGATAAGCACAGATACGCAGTATTTT. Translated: CSARPRTGISTDTQYF.

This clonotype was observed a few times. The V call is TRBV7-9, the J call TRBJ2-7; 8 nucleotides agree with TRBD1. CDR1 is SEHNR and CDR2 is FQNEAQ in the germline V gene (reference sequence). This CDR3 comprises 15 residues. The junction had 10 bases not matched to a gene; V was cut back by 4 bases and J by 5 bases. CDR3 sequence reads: CASSSPNRGSHEQYF. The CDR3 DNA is TGTGCCAGCAGCTCGCCTAACAGGGGGAGTCACGAGCAGTACTTC. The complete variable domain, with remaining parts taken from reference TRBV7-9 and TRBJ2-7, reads DTGVSQNPRHKITKRGQNVTFRCDPISEHNRLYWYRQTLGQGPEFLTYFQNEAQLEKSRLLSDRFSAERPKGSFSTLEIQRTEQGDSAMYLCASSSPNRGSHEQYFGPGTRLTVT.

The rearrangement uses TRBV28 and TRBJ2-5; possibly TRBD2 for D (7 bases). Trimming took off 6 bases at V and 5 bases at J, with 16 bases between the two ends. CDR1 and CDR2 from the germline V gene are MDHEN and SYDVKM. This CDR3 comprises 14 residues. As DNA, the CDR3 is TGTGCCAGCAGCCCCGTAGGGGGGGGGGAGACCCAGTACTTC. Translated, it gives CASSPVGGGETQYF.

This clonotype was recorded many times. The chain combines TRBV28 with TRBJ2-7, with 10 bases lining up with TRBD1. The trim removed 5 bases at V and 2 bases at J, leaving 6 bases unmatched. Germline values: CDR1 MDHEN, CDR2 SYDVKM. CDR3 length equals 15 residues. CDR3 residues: CASSTSGTGAYEQYF. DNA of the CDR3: TGTGCCAGCAGTACCTCCGGGACAGGGGCCTACGAGCAGTACTTC.

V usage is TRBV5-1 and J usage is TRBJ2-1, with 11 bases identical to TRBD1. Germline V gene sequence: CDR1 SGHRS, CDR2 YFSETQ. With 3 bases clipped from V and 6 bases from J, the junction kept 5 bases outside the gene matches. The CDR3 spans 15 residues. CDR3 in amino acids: CASSWTGGAGNEQFF. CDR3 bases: TGCGCCAGCAGCTGGACAGGGGGCGCCGGCAATGAGCAGTTCTTC.

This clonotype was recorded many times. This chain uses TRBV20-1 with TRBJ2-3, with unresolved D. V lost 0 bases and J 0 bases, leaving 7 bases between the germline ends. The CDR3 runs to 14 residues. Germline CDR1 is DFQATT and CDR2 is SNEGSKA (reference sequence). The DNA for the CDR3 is TGCAGTGCTAGAGATTGGCAAAGCACAGATACGCAGTATTTT. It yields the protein CSARDWQSTDTQYF.

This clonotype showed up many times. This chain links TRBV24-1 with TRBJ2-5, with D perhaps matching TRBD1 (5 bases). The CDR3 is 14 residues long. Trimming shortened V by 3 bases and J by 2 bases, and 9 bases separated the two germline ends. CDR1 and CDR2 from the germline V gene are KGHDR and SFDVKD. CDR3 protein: CATSDTPGQETQYF. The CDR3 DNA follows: TGTGCCACCAGTGATACCCCAGGGCAAGAGACCCAGTACTTC.

The CDR3 coding sequence is TGTGCCAGTAGTAACGAGAGGGACGGGGGGTACCAGCCCCAGCATTTT. Its translation is CASSNERDGGYQPQHF. The chain recombines TRBV19 with TRBJ1-5, with a tentative D call TRBD1 (5 bases). The germline gives CDR1 LNHDA, CDR2 SQIVND (reference sequence). The CDR3 contains 16 residues. V dropped 4 bases and J dropped 7 bases, with 20 bases sitting between them. Using reference TRBV19 and TRBJ1-5 for the parts outside the CDR3, the full variable domain is DGGITQSPKYLFRKEGQNVTLSCEQNLNHDAMYWYRQDPGQGLRLIYYSQIVNDFQKGDIAEGYSVSREKKESFPLTVTSAQKNPTAFYLCASSNERDGGYQPQHFGDGTRLSIL.

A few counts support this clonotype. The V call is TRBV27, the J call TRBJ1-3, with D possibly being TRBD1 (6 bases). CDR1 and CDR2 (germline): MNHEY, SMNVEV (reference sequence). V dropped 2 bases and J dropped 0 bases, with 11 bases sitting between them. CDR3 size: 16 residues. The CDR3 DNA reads TGTGCCAGCAGTTTAAGCGGGGGGCCCTCTGGAAACACCATATATTTT. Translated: CASSLSGGPSGNTIYF.

Written as DNA, the CDR3 is TGTGCCAGCAGTCTAAGCGGGAGTAAGAACCATGAGCAGTTCTTC. Amino acid sequence: CASSLSGSKNHEQFF. The chain is built from TRBV6-1 and TRBJ2-1, with 8 bases identical to TRBD2. CDR1 is MNHNS, CDR2 SASEGT, per germline. The CDR3 length is 15 residues. V lost 5 bases and J lost 8; bases outside the gene matches: 11.